The clone carrying this T cell receptor beta chain was seen a handful of times. Its specificity is unknown. This sample is drawn from a study of blood T cells in healthy people across ages. The study's findings and limits: Diversity of TCR beta correlated strongly with naive T cell percentage. Unsorted PBMCs blocked a conclusive comparison of naive and antigen-experienced cells. The long-lived group displayed more naive CD4+ cells, plus higher diversity, than the aged donors did.

Trimming took off 1 base at V and 4 bases at J, with 9 bases between the two ends. The length of the CDR3 is 14 residues. Per the germline V gene, CDR1 is SGHRS and CDR2 is YFSETQ. Then a second PCR, running roughly 7 to 11 cycles, was carried out with a sample-barcoded 5' primer and a J-beta primer mix. TCRdb reprocessed the 5' RACE reads with MiXCR, giving one entry per CDR3 protein. The sample has hundreds of thousands of distinct CDR3 sequences; roughly 26% are singletons. V is TRBV5-1 and J is TRBJ1-5, with D possibly matching TRBD1 (6 bases). The TCR comes from a woman older than 75 in good health. The source material was blood. CDR3: CASSLSGVNQPQHF. The CDR3 DNA reads as TGCGCCAGCAGCTTGTCAGGGGTTAATCAGCCCCAGCATTTT.